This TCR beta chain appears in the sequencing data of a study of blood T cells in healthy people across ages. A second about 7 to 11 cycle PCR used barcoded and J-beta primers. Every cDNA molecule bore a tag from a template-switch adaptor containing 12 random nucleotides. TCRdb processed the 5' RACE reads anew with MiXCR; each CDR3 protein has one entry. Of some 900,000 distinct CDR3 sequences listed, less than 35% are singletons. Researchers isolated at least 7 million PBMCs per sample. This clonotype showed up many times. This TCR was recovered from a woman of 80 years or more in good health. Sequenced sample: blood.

CDR3 in amino acids: CASSFLPDYEQYF. The CDR3 DNA follows: TGTGCCAGCAGCTTCCTCCCAGACTACGAGCAGTACTTC. The chain is built from TRBV7-2 and TRBJ2-7; D is unresolved. In germline, CDR1 is SGHTA, CDR2 FQGNSA. The CDR3 is 13 amino acids. Trimming left V 3 bases short and J 3 bases short, with 9 bases between.